This T cell receptor beta chain originates from a study of CD8 T cells in ankylosing spondylitis. Overall study findings and caveats: Blood from ankylosing spondylitis patients appeared to carry a characteristic roughly 8-variant TCR beta motif. It was reported that disease-linked clones were significantly enriched in matched ankylosing spondylitis synovial fluid. CD8+ by phenotype, disease-linked clones were relatively rare in peripheral blood.

Germline trimming cut 5 bases from V and 5 bases from J; bases unmatched to any gene: 8. The CDR3 covers 14 residues. TCRdb called the 5' RACE reads again in MiXCR, with one record for every CDR3 protein. Altogether about 800,000 distinct CDR3 sequences are present, 12% being singletons, with the ten largest covering approximately 0.51%. This clonotype was detected many times. The antigen is undetermined. The genes are TRBV12-3 or TRBV12-4 and TRBJ2-5; the match to TRBD1 covers 7 bases. This receptor was taken from a male donor with ankylosing spondylitis. Material for sequencing was blood, either unsorted or a sorted T cell fraction (not recorded which). The CDR3 region has the DNA TGTGCCAGCAGTCCTTCCACAGGGGTGGAGACCCAGTACTTC. Its translation is CASSPSTGVETQYF.